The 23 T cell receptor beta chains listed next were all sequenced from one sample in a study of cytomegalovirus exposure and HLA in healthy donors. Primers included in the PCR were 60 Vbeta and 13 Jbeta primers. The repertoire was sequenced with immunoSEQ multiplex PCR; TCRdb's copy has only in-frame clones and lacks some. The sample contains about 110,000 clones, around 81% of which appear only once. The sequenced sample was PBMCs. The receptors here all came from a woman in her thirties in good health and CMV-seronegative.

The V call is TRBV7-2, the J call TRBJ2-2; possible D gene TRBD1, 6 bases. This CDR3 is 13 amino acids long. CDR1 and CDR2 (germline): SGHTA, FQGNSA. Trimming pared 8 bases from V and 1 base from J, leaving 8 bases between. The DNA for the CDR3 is TGTGCCAGCCTACAGGGGAACACCGGGGAGCTGTTTTTT. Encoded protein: CASLQGNTGELFF. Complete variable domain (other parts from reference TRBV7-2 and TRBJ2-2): GAGVSQSPSNKVTEKGKDVELRCDPISGHTALYWYRQSLGQGLEFLIYFQGNSAPDKSGLPSDRFSAERTGGSVSTLTIQRTQQEDSAVYLCASLQGNTGELFFGEGSRLTVL.

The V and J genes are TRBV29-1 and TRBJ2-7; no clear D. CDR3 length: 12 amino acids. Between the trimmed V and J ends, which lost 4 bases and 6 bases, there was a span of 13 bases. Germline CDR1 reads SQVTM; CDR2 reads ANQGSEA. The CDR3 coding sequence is TGCAGCGTTGGTAACATGGCCGTCGAGCAGTACTTC. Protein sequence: CSVGNMAVEQYF.

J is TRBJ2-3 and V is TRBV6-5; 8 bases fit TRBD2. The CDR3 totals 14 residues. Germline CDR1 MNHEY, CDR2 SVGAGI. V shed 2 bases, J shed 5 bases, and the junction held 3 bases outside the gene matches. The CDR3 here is CASSYSLAGDTQYF. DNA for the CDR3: TGTGCCAGCAGTTACAGCCTAGCGGGAGATACGCAGTATTTT.

CDR3 loop: CASSLSRNTDTQYF. Written as DNA, the CDR3 is TGTGCCAGCAGCTTATCTAGAAACACAGATACGCAGTATTTT. This chain connects TRBV11-2 to TRBJ2-3, with no clear D. The ends were cut back, 2 bases at V and 2 bases at J, with 8 bases in the middle. The CDR3 loop spans 14 amino acids. The germline V gene has CDR1 SGHAT and CDR2 FQNNGV.

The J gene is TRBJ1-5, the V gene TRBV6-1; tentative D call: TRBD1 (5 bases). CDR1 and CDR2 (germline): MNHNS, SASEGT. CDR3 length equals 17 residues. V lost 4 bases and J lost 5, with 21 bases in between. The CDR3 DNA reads TGTGCCAGCAGTGTCTTTGGCGGCCCCTGGGGGGATCAGCCCCAGCATTTT. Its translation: CASSVFGGPWGDQPQHF.

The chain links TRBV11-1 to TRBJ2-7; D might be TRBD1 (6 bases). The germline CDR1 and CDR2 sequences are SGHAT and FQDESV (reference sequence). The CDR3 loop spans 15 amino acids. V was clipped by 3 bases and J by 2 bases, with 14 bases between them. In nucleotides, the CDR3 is TGTGCCAGCAGCTTCGGACAGAGACAGACCTACGAGCAGTACTTC. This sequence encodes CASSFGQRQTYEQYF.

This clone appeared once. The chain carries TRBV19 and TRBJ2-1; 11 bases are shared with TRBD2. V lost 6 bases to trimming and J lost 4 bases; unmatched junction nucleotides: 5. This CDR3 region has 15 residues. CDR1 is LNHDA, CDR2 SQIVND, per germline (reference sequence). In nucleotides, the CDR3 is TGTGCCAGTAGCACGACTAGCGGGGTGTACAATGAGCAGTTCTTC. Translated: CASSTTSGVYNEQFF.

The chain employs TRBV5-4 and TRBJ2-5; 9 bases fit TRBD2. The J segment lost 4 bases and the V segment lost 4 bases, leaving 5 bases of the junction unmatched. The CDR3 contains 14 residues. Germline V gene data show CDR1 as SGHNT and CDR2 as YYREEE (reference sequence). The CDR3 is CASSRGLAGETQYF. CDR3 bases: TGTGCCAGCAGCAGGGGACTAGCTGGAGAGACCCAGTACTTC.

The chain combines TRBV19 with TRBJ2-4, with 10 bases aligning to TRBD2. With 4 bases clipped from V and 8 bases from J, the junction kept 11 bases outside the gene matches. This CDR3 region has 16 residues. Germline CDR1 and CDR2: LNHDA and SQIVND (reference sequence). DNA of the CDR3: TGTGCCAGTAGTACCCTCTCAGCGGGAGGGATGGACATTCAGTACTTC. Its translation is CASSTLSAGGMDIQYF.

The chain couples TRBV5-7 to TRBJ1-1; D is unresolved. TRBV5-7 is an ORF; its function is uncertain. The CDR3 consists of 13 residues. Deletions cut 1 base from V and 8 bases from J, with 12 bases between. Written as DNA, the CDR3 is TGTGCCAGCAGCTTGTCACGGCGGCGCGAAGCTTTCTTT. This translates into CASSLSRRREAFF.

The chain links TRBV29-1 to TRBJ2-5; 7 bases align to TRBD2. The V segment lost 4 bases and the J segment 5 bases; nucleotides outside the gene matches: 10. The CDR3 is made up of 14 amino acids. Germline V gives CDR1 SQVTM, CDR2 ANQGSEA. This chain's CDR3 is CSVVRALARETQYF. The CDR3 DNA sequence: TGCAGCGTTGTAAGGGCACTAGCGCGCGAGACCCAGTACTTC.

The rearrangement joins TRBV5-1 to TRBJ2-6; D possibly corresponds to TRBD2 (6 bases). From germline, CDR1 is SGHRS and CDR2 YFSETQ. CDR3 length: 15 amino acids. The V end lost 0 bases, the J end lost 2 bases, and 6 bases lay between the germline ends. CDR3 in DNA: TGCGCCAGCAGCTTGGGGGGGGCTGGGGCCAACGTCCTGACTTTC. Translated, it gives CASSLGGAGANVLTF.

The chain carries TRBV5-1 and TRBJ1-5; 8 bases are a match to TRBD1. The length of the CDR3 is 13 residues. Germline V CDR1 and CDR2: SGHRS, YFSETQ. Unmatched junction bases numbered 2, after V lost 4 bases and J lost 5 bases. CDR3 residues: CASSVTGDQPQHF. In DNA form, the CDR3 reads TGCGCCAGCAGCGTGACAGGGGATCAGCCCCAGCATTTT.

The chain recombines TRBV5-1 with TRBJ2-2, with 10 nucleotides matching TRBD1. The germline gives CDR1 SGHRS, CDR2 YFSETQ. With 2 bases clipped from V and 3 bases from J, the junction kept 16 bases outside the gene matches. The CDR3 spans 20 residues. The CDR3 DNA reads TGCGCCAGCAGCTTTACCGGGACAGGGGAGAGGGGGGGATACACCGGGGAGCTGTTTTTT. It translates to CASSFTGTGERGGYTGELFF. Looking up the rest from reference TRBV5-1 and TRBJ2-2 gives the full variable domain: KAGVTQTPRYLIKTRGQQVTLSCSPISGHRSVSWYQQTPGQGLQFLFEYFSETQRNKGNFPGRFSGRQFSNSRSEMNVSTLELGDSALYLCASSFTGTGERGGYTGELFFGEGSRLTVL.

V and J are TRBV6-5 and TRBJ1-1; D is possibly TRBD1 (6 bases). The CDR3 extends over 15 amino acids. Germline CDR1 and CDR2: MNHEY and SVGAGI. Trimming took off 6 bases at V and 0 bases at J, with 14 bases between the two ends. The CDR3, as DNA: TGTGCCAGCAGGGATTTTAGGGGGATGAACACTGAAGCTTTCTTT. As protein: CASRDFRGMNTEAFF.

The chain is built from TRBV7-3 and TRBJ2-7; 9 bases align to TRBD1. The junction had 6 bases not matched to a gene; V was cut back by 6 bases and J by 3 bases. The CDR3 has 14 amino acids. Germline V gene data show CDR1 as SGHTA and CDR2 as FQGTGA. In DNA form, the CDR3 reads TGTGCCAGCAGTAGGGGGACAGGGCGCTACGAGCAGTACTTC. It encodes CASSRGTGRYEQYF. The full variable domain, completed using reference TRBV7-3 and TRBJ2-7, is GAGVSQTPSNKVTEKGKYVELRCDPISGHTALYWYRQSLGQGPEFLIYFQGTGAADDSGLPNDRFFAVRPEGSVSTLKIQRTERGDSAVYLCASSRGTGRYEQYFGPGTRLTVT.

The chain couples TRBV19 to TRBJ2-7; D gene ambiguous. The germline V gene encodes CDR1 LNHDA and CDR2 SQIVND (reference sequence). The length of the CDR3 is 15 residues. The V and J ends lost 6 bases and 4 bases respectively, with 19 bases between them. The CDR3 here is CASSLSDEELYEQYF. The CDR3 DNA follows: TGTGCCAGTAGCCTGTCTGATGAGGAACTTTACGAGCAGTACTTC.

CDR3 coding DNA: TGTGCCAGCAGCTTGCACGGGAAGGGCACAGATACGCAGTATTTT. Its translation: CASSLHGKGTDTQYF. The chain couples TRBV5-4 to TRBJ2-3; perhaps TRBD2 as D (5 bases). The V gene's germline CDR1 is SGHNT and CDR2 YYREEE (reference sequence). The V end lost 1 base, the J end lost 1 base, and 10 bases lay between the germline ends. The CDR3 consists of 15 residues.

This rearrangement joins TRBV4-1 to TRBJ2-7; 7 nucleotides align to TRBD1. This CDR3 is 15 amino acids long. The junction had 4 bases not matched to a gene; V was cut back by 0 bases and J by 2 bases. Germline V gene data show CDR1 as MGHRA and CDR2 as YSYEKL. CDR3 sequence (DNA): TGCGCCAGCAGCCAAGATCGCCAGGGGGCCTACGAGCAGTACTTC. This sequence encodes CASSQDRQGAYEQYF.

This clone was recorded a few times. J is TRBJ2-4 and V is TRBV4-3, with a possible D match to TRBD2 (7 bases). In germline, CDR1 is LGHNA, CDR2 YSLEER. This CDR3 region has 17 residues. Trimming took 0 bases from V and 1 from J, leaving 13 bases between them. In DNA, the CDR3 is TGCGCCAGCAGCCAAGATTGGGGGGGCTTGGCCAAAAACATTCAGTACTTC. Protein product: CASSQDWGGLAKNIQYF.

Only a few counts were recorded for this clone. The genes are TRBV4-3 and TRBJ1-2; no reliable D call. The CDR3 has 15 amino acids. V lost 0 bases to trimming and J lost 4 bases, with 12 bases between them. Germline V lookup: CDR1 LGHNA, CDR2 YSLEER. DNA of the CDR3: TGCGCCAGCAGCCAAGATCGCGGTGGAGGCTATGGCTACACCTTC. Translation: CASSQDRGGGYGYTF.

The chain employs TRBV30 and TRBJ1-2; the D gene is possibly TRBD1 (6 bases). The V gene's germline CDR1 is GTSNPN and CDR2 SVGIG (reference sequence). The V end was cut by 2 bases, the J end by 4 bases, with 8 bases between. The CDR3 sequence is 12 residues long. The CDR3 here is CAWSPTGYGYTF. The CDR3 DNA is TGTGCCTGGAGTCCGACAGGCTATGGCTACACCTTC.

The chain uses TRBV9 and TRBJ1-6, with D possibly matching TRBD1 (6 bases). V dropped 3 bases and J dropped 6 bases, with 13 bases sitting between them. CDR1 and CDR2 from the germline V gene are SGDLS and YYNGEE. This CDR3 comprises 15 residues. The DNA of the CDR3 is TGTGCCAGCAGCGCCAGCAGGGGCGGTAATTCACCCCTCCACTTT. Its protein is CASSASRGGNSPLHF.